Shown below are 7 T cell receptor beta chains from a single sample sequenced in a study of siplizumab effects on memory and regulatory T cells. Repertoires were generated with immunoSEQ multiplex PCR, while TCRdb's copy carries only in-frame clones and drops some. The table includes some 100,000 clones, over 85% detected once. The sequenced material came from CD8+ T cells sorted from blood. The receptors shown here come from a human donor in good health.

The chain uses TRBV27 and TRBJ2-7; 7 positions agree with TRBD1. CDR3 size: 14 residues. In germline, CDR1 is MNHEY, CDR2 SMNVEV (reference sequence). Trimming removed 5 bases from V and 3 bases from J; junction bases left unmatched: 7. The CDR3: CASSHRDSIYEQYF. The CDR3 DNA reads TGTGCCAGCAGTCACCGGGACAGCATCTACGAGCAGTACTTC.

This clone was detected only once. The V and J genes are TRBV9 and TRBJ2-7; 7 nucleotides line up with TRBD1. The CDR3 sequence is 14 residues long. With 0 bases clipped from V and 7 bases from J, the junction kept 7 bases outside the gene matches. Per the germline V gene, CDR1 is SGDLS and CDR2 is YYNGEE. CDR3 nucleotides: TGTGCCAGCAGCGTAGGGTCAGGGGGTTGGGAGCAGTACTTC. It translates to CASSVGSGGWEQYF.

The chain carries TRBV4-2 and TRBJ2-1; TRBD2 aligns across 7 bases. The CDR3 is 15 amino acids. In germline, CDR1 is LGHNA, CDR2 YNFKEQ. Trimming took 2 bases from V and 3 from J; bases not matched to a gene: 4. The CDR3 protein is CASSQSERGYNEQFF. CDR3 DNA: TGTGCCAGCAGCCAAAGCGAGCGGGGCTACAATGAGCAGTTCTTC.

The chain carries TRBV7-2 and TRBJ2-3, with TRBD2 matching over 7 bases. CDR3 length: 17 residues. V lost 5 bases, J lost 5 bases, and 16 bases stayed unmatched. The germline V gene has CDR1 SGHTA and CDR2 FQGNSA. This CDR3 reads CASSPPFGGSYGDTQYF. The CDR3 DNA reads as TGTGCCAGCAGCCCCCCCTTCGGCGGGAGCTATGGAGATACGCAGTATTTT.

The chain carries TRBV7-9 and TRBJ2-3; D unclear. V was clipped by 7 bases and J by 1 base, with 9 bases between them. CDR3 length equals 13 residues. Looked up from germline, CDR1 is SEHNR and CDR2 is FQNEAQ (reference sequence). The CDR3 sequence: CASKESGTDTQYF. The DNA of the CDR3 is TGTGCCAGCAAAGAGTCGGGCACAGATACGCAGTATTTT.

The chain joins TRBV19 to TRBJ1-2, with 10 bases lining up with TRBD1. Germline V gene sequence: CDR1 LNHDA, CDR2 SQIVND (reference sequence). The CDR3 has 18 amino acids. Trimming removed 4 bases from V and 3 bases from J; junction bases left unmatched: 14. The CDR3 spells CASSNYGTGDERDYGYTF. The CDR3 nucleotides read TGTGCCAGTAGTAACTATGGGACAGGGGACGAAAGAGACTATGGCTACACCTTC. Full variable domain (rest looked up from reference TRBV19 and TRBJ1-2): DGGITQSPKYLFRKEGQNVTLSCEQNLNHDAMYWYRQDPGQGLRLIYYSQIVNDFQKGDIAEGYSVSREKKESFPLTVTSAQKNPTAFYLCASSNYGTGDERDYGYTFGSGTRLTVV.

The chain carries TRBV6-5 and TRBJ1-6; weak D call: TRBD1 (5 bases). The CDR3 is made up of 15 amino acids. V was cut by 4 bases and J by 9 bases, with 16 bases left in between. Germline V gives CDR1 MNHEY, CDR2 SVGAGI. The CDR3 nucleotides read TGTGCCAGCAGTTCCCAGGGAGGGCTCGGTTCACCCCTCCACTTT. It specifies CASSSQGGLGSPLHF.